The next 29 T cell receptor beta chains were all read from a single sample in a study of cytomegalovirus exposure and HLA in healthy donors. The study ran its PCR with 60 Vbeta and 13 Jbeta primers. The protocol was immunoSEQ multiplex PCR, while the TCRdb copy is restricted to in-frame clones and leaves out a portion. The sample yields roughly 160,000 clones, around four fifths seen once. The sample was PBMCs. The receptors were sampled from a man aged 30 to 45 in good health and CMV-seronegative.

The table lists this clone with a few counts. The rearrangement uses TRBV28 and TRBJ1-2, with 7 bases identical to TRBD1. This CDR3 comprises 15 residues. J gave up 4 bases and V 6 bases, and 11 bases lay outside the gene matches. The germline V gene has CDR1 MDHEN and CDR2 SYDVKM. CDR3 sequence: CASRTPSDRFYGYTF. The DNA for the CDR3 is TGTGCCAGCAGAACACCCTCGGACAGGTTCTATGGCTACACCTTC.

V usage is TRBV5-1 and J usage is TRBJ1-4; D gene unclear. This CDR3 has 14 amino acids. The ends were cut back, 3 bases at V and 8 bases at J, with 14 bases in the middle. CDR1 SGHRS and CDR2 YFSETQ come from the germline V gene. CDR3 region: CASSSTLGGEKLFF. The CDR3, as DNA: TGCGCCAGCAGCTCCACCCTGGGAGGAGAAAAACTGTTTTTT.

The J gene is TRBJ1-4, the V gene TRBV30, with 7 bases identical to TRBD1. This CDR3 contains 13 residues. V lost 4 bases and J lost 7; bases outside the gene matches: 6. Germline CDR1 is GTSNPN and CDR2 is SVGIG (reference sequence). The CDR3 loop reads CAWTPQGGEKLFF. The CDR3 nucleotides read TGTGCCTGGACCCCCCAGGGGGGTGAAAAACTGTTTTTT.

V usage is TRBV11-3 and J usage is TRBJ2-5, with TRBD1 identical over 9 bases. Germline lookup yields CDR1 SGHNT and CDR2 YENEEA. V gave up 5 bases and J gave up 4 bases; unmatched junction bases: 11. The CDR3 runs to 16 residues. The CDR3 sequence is CASSGTGTGSAETQYF. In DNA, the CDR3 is TGTGCCAGCAGCGGAACCGGGACAGGGAGCGCAGAGACCCAGTACTTC. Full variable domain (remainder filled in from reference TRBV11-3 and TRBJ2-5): EAGVVQSPRYKIIEKKQPVAFWCNPISGHNTLYWYLQNLGQGPELLIRYENEEAVDDSQLPKDRFSAERLKGVDSTLKIQPAELGDSAVYLCASSGTGTGSAETQYFGPGTRLLVL.

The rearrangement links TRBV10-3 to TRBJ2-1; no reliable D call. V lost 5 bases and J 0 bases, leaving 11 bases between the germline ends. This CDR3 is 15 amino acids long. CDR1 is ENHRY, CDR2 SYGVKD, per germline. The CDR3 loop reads CAISTVESSYNEQFF. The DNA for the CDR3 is TGTGCCATCAGTACGGTGGAGAGCTCCTACAATGAGCAGTTCTTC.

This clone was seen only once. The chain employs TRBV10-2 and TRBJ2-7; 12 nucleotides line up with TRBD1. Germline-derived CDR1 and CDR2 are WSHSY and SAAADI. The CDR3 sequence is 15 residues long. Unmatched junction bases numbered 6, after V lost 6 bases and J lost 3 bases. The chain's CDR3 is CASRGTGGAVYEQYF. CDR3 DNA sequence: TGCGCCAGCAGAGGGACAGGGGGCGCGGTCTACGAGCAGTACTTC.

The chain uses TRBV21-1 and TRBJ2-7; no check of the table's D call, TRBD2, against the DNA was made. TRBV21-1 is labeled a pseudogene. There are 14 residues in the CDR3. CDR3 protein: CASSARDFSYEQYF. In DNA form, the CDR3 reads TGTGCCAGCAGCGCCCGGGACTTCTCCTACGAGCAGTACTTC.

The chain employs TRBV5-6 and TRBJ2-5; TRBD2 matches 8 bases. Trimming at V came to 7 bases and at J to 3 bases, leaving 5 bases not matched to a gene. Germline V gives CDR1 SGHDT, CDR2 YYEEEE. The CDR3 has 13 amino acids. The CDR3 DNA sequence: TGTGCCAGCGCGGGGGGCCGAAAAGAGACCCAGTACTTC. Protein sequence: CASAGGRKETQYF.

The CDR3, as DNA: TGTGCCAGCAGTTACGGGCGGGATGGTGAAAAACTGTTTTTT. This sequence encodes CASSYGRDGEKLFF. The rearrangement uses TRBV6-5 and TRBJ1-4; no definite D call. The CDR3 totals 14 residues. Germline CDR1 and CDR2: MNHEY and SVGAGI. V was pared by 2 bases and J by 7 bases, with 11 bases between.

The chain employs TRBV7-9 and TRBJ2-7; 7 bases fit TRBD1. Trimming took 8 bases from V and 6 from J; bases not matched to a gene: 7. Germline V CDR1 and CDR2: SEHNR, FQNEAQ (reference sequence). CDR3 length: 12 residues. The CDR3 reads CASGGQVVEQYF. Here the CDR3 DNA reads TGTGCCAGCGGAGGACAGGTCGTCGAGCAGTACTTC.

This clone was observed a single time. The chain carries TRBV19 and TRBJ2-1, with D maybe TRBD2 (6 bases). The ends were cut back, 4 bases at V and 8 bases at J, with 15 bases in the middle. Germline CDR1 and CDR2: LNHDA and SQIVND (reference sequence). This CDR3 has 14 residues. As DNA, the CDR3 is TGTGCCAGTAGTACACGCGGGGAGGTAGATGAGCAGTTCTTC. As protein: CASSTRGEVDEQFF.

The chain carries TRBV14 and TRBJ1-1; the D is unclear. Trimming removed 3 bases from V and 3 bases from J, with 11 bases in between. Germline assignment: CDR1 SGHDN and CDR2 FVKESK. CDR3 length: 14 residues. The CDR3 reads CASSQAPWHTEAFF. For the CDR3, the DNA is TGTGCCAGCAGCCAGGCCCCTTGGCACACTGAAGCTTTCTTT.

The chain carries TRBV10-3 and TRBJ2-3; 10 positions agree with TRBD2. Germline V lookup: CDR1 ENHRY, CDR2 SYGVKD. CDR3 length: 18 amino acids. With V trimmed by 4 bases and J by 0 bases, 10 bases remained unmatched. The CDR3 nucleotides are TGTGCCATCAGTGGTCTGGCTAGCGGGAGCCCAAGCACAGATACGCAGTATTTT. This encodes CAISGLASGSPSTDTQYF.

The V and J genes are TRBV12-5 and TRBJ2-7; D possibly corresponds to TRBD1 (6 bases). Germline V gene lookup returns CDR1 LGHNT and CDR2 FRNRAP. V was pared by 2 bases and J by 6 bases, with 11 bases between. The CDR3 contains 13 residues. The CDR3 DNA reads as TGTGCTAGTGGTTTGTCCACAGGGTCCGAGCAGTACTTC. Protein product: CASGLSTGSEQYF. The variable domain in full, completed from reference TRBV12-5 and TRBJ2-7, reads DARVTQTPRHKVTEMGQEVTMRCQPILGHNTVFWYRQTMMQGLELLAYFRNRAPLDDSGMPKDRFSAEMPDATLATLKIQPSEPRDSAVYFCASGLSTGSEQYFGPGTRLTVT.

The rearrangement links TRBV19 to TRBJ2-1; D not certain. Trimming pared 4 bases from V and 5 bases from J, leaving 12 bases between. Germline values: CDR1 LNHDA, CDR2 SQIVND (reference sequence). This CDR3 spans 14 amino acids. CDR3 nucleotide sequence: TGTGCCAGTAGTAATCAGCGCCCGGACAATGAGCAGTTCTTC. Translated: CASSNQRPDNEQFF.

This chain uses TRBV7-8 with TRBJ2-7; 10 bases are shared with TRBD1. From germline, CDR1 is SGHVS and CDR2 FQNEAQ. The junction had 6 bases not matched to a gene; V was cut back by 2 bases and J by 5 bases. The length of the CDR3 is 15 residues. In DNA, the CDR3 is TGTGCCAGCAGCTTAAGAGACAGGGGGCCTGACGAGCAGTACTTC. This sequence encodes CASSLRDRGPDEQYF.

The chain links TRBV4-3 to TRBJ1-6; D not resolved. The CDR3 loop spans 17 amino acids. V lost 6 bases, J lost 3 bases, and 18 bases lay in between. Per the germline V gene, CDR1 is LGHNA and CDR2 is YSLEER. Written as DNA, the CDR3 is TGCGCCAGCAGTACGTACCCACCGGGATTCTATAATTCACCCCTCCACTTT. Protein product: CASSTYPPGFYNSPLHF.

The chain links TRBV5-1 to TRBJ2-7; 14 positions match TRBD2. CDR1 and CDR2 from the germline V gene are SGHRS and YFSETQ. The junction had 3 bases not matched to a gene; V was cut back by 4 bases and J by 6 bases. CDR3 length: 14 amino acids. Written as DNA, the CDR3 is TGCGCCAGCAGCACGGGACTAGCGGGGGTCGAGCAGTACTTC. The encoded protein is CASSTGLAGVEQYF.

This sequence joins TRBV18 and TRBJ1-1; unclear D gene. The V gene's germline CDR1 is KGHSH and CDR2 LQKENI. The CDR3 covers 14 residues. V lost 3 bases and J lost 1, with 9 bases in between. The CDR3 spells CASSPSARNTEAFF. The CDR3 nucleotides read TGTGCCAGCTCACCGTCGGCTAGGAACACTGAAGCTTTCTTT.

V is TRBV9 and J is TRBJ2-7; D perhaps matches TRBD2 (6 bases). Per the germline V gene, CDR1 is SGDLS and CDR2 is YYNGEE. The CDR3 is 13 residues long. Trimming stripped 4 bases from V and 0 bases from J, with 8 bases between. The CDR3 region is CASSTGLSYEQYF. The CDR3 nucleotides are TGTGCCAGCAGCACGGGACTCTCCTACGAGCAGTACTTC.

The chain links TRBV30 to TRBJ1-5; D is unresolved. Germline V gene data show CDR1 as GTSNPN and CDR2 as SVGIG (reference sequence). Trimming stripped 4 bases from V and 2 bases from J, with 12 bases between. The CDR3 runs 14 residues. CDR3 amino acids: CAWTGELGNQPQHF. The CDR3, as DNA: TGTGCCTGGACGGGTGAATTGGGCAATCAGCCCCAGCATTTT.

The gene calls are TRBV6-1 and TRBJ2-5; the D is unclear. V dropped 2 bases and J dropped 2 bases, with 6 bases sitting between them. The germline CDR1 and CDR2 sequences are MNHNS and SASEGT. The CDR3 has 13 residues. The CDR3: CASSEPVQETQYF. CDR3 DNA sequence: TGTGCCAGCAGTGAACCAGTTCAAGAGACCCAGTACTTC.

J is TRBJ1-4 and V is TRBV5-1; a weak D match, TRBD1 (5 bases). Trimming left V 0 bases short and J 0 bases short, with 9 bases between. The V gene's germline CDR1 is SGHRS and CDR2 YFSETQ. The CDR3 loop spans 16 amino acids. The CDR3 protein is CASSLGDFATNEKLFF. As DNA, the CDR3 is TGCGCCAGCAGCTTGGGGGACTTTGCAACTAATGAAAAACTGTTTTTT.

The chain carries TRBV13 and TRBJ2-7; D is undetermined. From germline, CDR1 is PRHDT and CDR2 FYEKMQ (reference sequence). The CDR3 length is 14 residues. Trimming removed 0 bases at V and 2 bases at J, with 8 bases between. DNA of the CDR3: TGTGCCAGCAGCTTAGGGCGCAGGCCCTACGAGCAGTACTTC. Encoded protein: CASSLGRRPYEQYF.

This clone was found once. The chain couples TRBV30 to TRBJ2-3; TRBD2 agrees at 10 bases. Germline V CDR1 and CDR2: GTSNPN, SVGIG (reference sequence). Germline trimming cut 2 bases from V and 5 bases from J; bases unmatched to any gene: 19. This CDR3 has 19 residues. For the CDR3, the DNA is TGTGCCTGGAGTCCCGGCTTTAGCGGGGGGACGTTGACGGTAGATACGCAGTATTTT. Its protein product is CAWSPGFSGGTLTVDTQYF.

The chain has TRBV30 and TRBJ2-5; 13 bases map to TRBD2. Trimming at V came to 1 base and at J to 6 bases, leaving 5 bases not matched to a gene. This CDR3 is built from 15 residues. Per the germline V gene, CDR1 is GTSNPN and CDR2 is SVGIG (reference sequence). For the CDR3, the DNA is TGTGCCTGGAGTGAGGGACTAGCGGGGTCGAAGACCCAGTACTTC. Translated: CAWSEGLAGSKTQYF.

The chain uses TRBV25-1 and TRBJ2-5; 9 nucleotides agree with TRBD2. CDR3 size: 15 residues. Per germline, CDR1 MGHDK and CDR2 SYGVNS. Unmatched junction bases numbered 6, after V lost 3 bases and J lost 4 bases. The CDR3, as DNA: TGTGCCAGCAGTGACGGACTAGCGAAGTTAGAGACCCAGTACTTC. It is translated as CASSDGLAKLETQYF.

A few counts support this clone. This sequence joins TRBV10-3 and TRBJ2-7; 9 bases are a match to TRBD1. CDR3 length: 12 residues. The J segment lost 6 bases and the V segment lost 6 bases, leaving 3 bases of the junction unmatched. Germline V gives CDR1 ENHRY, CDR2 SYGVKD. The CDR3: CAIRDRGAEQYF. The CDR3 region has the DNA TGTGCCATCAGGGACAGGGGCGCCGAGCAGTACTTC.

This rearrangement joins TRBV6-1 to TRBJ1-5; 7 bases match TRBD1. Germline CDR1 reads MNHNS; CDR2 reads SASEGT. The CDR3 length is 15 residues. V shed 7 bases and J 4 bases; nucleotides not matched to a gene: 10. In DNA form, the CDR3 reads TGTGCCAGCACCCGGGACAGTTTATTTAATCAGCCCCAGCATTTT. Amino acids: CASTRDSLFNQPQHF.